A single sample is the source of the 10 T cell receptor beta chains below, sequenced in a study of blood T cell repertoires in COVID-19. Data came from immunoSEQ multiplex PCR; TCRdb stores just in-frame clones and leaves some out. The sample carries some 120,000 clones, roughly 90% recorded once. Sequencing used peripheral blood. Source of these receptors: a man aged 45-65 years with acute or convalescent COVID-19.

The genes are TRBV24-1 and TRBJ2-3; D unclear. The CDR3 consists of 12 residues. Germline-derived CDR1 and CDR2 are KGHDR and SFDVKD. Trimming shortened V by 5 bases and J by 3 bases, and 5 bases separated the two germline ends. CDR3 protein: CATSGGTDTQYF. In nucleotides, the CDR3 is TGTGCCACCAGTGGAGGAACAGATACGCAGTATTTT.

This chain uses TRBV30 with TRBJ1-1, with D uncertain. Trimming cost V 3 bases and J 4 bases, with 18 bases left between them. CDR1 is GTSNPN, CDR2 SVGIG, per germline (reference sequence). CDR3 length: 15 amino acids. The CDR3 here is CAWRPLSGEGTEAFF. The CDR3 DNA follows: TGTGCCTGGAGACCCCTTAGCGGGGAGGGCACTGAAGCTTTCTTT.

The sample holds one count of this clone. V is TRBV3-1 (or the pseudogene TRBV3-2) and J is TRBJ2-3, with D possibly being TRBD2 (6 bases). The CDR3 is 15 amino acids. Trimming pared 3 bases from V and 4 bases from J, leaving 14 bases between. Germline CDR1 and CDR2: LGHDT and YNNKEL (reference sequence). As DNA, the CDR3 is TGTGCCAGCAGCCAGAGACGGACTAATTCAGATACGCAGTATTTT. Protein: CASSQRRTNSDTQYF.

The chain couples TRBV15 to TRBJ2-4; tentatively, D is TRBD2 (5 bases). Germline V gene sequence: CDR1 LNHNV, CDR2 YYDKDF (reference sequence). V lost 0 bases and J 0 bases, leaving 12 bases between the germline ends. The CDR3 is made up of 17 amino acids. CDR3: CATSRDEGALAKNIQYF. CDR3 coding DNA: TGTGCCACCAGCAGAGATGAGGGCGCCCTAGCCAAAAACATTCAGTACTTC. The full variable domain, with the rest looked up from reference TRBV15 and TRBJ2-4, is DAMVIQNPRYQVTQFGKPVTLSCSQTLNHNVMYWYQQKSSQAPKLLFHYYDKDFNNEADTPDNFQSRRPNTSFCFLDIRSPGLGDTAMYLCATSRDEGALAKNIQYFGAGTRLSVL.

The V call is TRBV5-1, the J call TRBJ2-7, with D hard to call. Trimming pared 6 bases from V and 1 base from J, leaving 11 bases between. In germline, CDR1 is SGHRS, CDR2 YFSETQ. The CDR3 contains 13 residues. The DNA of the CDR3 is TGCGCCAGCACAAAGACATCATCCTACGAGCAGTACTTC. It translates to CASTKTSSYEQYF.

The V gene is TRBV27, the J gene TRBJ1-1, with no clear D. Germline lookup yields CDR1 MNHEY and CDR2 SMNVEV (reference sequence). Trimming stripped 1 base from V and 1 base from J, with 7 bases between. The CDR3 has 14 amino acids. Here the CDR3 reads CASSLWPQNTEAFF. CDR3 sequence (DNA): TGTGCCAGCAGTTTATGGCCACAGAACACTGAAGCTTTCTTT.

The rearrangement joins TRBV11-2 to TRBJ1-1, with 8 bases lining up with TRBD1. The germline V gene encodes CDR1 SGHAT and CDR2 FQNNGV. J was trimmed by 5 bases and V by 7 bases; bases with no gene match: 9. The CDR3 is 14 residues long. CDR3 sequence (DNA): TGTGCCAGCACCACCCTCAGGGGGCAAACTGAAGCTTTCTTT. Translated: CASTTLRGQTEAFF.

This chain uses TRBV29-1 with TRBJ2-5, with a possible D match to TRBD1 (6 bases). The CDR3 extends over 12 amino acids. With 4 bases removed from V and 5 bases from J, the gap between germline ends came to 11 bases. The V gene's germline CDR1 is SQVTM and CDR2 ANQGSEA. CDR3 bases: TGCAGCGTTGTGGGGGCGCGGGAGACCCAGTACTTC. Amino acids: CSVVGARETQYF.

The gene calls are TRBV12-5 and TRBJ2-7; 7 nucleotides match TRBD1. J was trimmed by 0 bases and V by 1 base; bases with no gene match: 12. CDR3 size: 18 residues. Germline CDR1 is LGHNT and CDR2 is FRNRAP. CDR3 in amino acids: CASGLAHLTGERSYEQYF. The CDR3 DNA reads as TGTGCTAGTGGTTTGGCCCACCTAACAGGGGAACGCTCCTACGAGCAGTACTTC.

This clone was detected only once. V gene TRBV9 combines with J gene TRBJ2-7; D perhaps matches TRBD2 (6 bases). Germline V gene data show CDR1 as SGDLS and CDR2 as YYNGEE. Trimming removed 3 bases at V and 9 bases at J, with 10 bases between. The CDR3 is 11 residues long. The CDR3 DNA follows: TGTGCCAGCAGCGCTGGAGGGGCGCAGTACTTC. It encodes CASSAGGAQYF.